These 14 T cell receptor beta chains came from one sample sequenced in a study of CD8+ T cells in alopecia areata. As the sequencing template, cDNA was produced by extracting RNA and reverse transcribing it. Profiling relied on immunoSEQ multiplex PCR, and the TCRdb table lists in-frame clones only, not all of them. The repertoire consists of approximately 180,000 clones, with around 60% occurring once and the leading ten covering roughly 15%. The sequencing used CD4+ T cells sorted from blood, collected at week 0. The receptors were sampled from a human donor with alopecia areata.

The J gene is TRBJ2-1, the V gene TRBV5-1; D remains ambiguous. Germline V CDR1 and CDR2: SGHRS, YFSETQ. V lost 1 base and J 6 bases, leaving 8 bases between the germline ends. This CDR3 has 13 residues. In DNA form, the CDR3 reads TGCGCCAGCAGCTTGTTAGCCAGCAATGAGCAGTTCTTC. Its protein is CASSLLASNEQFF.

The CDR3 region has the DNA TGTGCCTGCCCACCAGATGGTAACTATGGCTACACCTTC. Amino acids: CACPPDGNYGYTF. The J gene is TRBJ1-2, the V gene TRBV30; D not resolved. Trimming removed 6 bases at V and 1 base at J, with 12 bases between. This CDR3 contains 13 residues. CDR1 is GTSNPN and CDR2 is SVGIG in the germline V gene (reference sequence).

In this sample, this clone turned up a few times. The rearrangement joins TRBV27 to TRBJ1-5, with 7 bases lining up with TRBD1. There are 13 residues in the CDR3. Trimming took 5 bases from V and 3 from J; bases not matched to a gene: 1. CDR1 and CDR2 (germline): MNHEY, SMNVEV (reference sequence). The CDR3 nucleotides read TGTGCCAGCAGTACAGGGGTCAATCAGCCCCAGCATTTT. Translating it yields CASSTGVNQPQHF.

The chain uses TRBV6-5 and TRBJ2-6, with D tentatively TRBD1 (5 bases). The CDR3 contains 14 residues. Germline CDR1 MNHEY, CDR2 SVGAGI. Trimming took 5 bases from V and 2 from J, leaving 7 bases between them. The CDR3 loop reads CASSQGTGANVLTF. CDR3 bases: TGTGCCAGCAGTCAGGGCACTGGGGCCAACGTCCTGACTTTC.

This clone was picked up a small number of times. This sample also contains other DNA sequences that code for the same CDR3. The CDR3 here is CSVKGGANTEAFF. DNA of the CDR3: TGCAGCGTGAAAGGGGGCGCGAACACTGAAGCTTTCTTT. The chain joins TRBV29-1 to TRBJ1-1, with TRBD1 identical over 7 bases. Trimming cost V 6 bases and J 1 base; bases outside gene matches: 5. CDR1 is SQVTM, CDR2 ANQGSEA, per germline. The CDR3 has 13 residues.

The CDR3 DNA reads TGTGCCTGGAGTGAGGGGCAGAATCAGCCCCAGCATTTT. Its protein product is CAWSEGQNQPQHF. V and J are TRBV30 and TRBJ1-5; the D gene is possibly TRBD1 (5 bases). Germline CDR1 and CDR2: GTSNPN and SVGIG (reference sequence). Trimming removed 1 base at V and 4 bases at J, with 8 bases between. The CDR3 has 13 amino acids. Full variable domain (rest looked up from reference TRBV30 and TRBJ1-5): SQTIHQWPATLVQPVGSPLSLECTVEGTSNPNLYWYRQAAGRGLQLLFYSVGIGQISSEVPQNLSASRPQDRQFILSSKKLLLSDSGFYLCAWSEGQNQPQHFGDGTRLSIL.

The chain has TRBV30 and TRBJ1-5; no clear D. V was clipped by 0 bases and J by 4 bases, with 13 bases between them. Germline CDR1 reads GTSNPN; CDR2 reads SVGIG (reference sequence). This CDR3 is built from 15 residues. CDR3 amino acids: CAWSVAGLINQPQHF. CDR3 DNA sequence: TGTGCCTGGAGTGTCGCAGGACTGATAAATCAGCCCCAGCATTTT.

The rearrangement joins TRBV28 to TRBJ2-6, with D perhaps given as TRBD1 or TRBD2 (5 bases each). The germline V and J ends were trimmed by 4 bases and 0 bases, with 10 bases remaining between them. The CDR3 contains 16 residues. The germline gives CDR1 MDHEN, CDR2 SYDVKM. This CDR3 reads CASSSGSTSGANVLTF. The CDR3 nucleotides read TGTGCCAGCAGTTCAGGGAGCACCTCTGGGGCCAACGTCCTGACTTTC. The full variable domain, rest sourced from reference TRBV28 and TRBJ2-6, is DVKVTQSSRYLVKRTGEKVFLECVQDMDHENMFWYRQDPGLGLRLIYFSYDVKMKEKGDIPEGYSVSREKKERFSLILESASTNQTSMYLCASSSGSTSGANVLTFGAGSRLTVL.

This clone turned up a few times. The chain combines TRBV6-5 with TRBJ1-5, with D uncertain. The CDR3 is 14 amino acids. V dropped 6 bases and J dropped 3 bases, with 12 bases sitting between them. From germline, CDR1 is MNHEY and CDR2 SVGAGI. The CDR3 nucleotides are TGTGCCAGCAGACCCCATTCCATCAATCAGCCCCAGCATTTT. Residues: CASRPHSINQPQHF.

This clone was seen once. The rearrangement uses TRBV29-1 and TRBJ1-1, with D perhaps TRBD1 (5 bases). The CDR3 totals 12 residues. Germline V gives CDR1 SQVTM, CDR2 ANQGSEA. V lost 4 bases to trimming and J lost 6 bases, with 12 bases between them. The CDR3 is CSVVRQGAEAFF. CDR3 DNA sequence: TGCAGCGTTGTGCGGCAGGGTGCTGAAGCTTTCTTT.

The chain carries TRBV25-1 and TRBJ2-5, with D perhaps matching TRBD1 or TRBD2 (5 bases each). The CDR3 contains 15 residues. With 3 bases removed from V and 5 bases from J, the gap between germline ends came to 16 bases. Germline CDR1 reads MGHDK; CDR2 reads SYGVNS. The CDR3: CASSEASGAGETQYF. DNA for the CDR3: TGTGCCAGCAGTGAGGCATCCGGGGCAGGCGAGACCCAGTACTTC.

The V call is TRBV30, the J call TRBJ1-5, with 7 positions matching TRBD1. The CDR3 length is 17 residues. Trimming cost V 1 base and J 2 bases; bases outside gene matches: 11. Germline V CDR1 and CDR2: GTSNPN, SVGIG (reference sequence). This chain's CDR3 is CAWSDRDRAFGNQPQHF. In nucleotides, the CDR3 is TGTGCCTGGAGTGACCGAGACAGGGCCTTCGGCAATCAGCCCCAGCATTTT.

This clone appeared a few times. In DNA, the CDR3 is TGTGCCAGCAGCCCGGGGGGACTAGGGGACAATGAGCAGTTCTTC. Translated: CASSPGGLGDNEQFF. The chain carries TRBV5-4 and TRBJ2-1; 8 bases agree with TRBD2. This CDR3 has 15 amino acids. The germline CDR1 and CDR2 sequences are SGHNT and YYREEE (reference sequence). J gave up 5 bases and V 4 bases, and 8 bases lay outside the gene matches.

CDR3: CASSLGVSGTTEETQYF. The CDR3 DNA follows: TGTGCCAGCAGCTTAGGAGTGTCCGGGACTACTGAAGAGACCCAGTACTTC. The gene calls are TRBV7-7 and TRBJ2-5, with TRBD2 identical over 7 bases. After removal of 1 base from V and 3 bases from J, the junction contained 11 bases not matched to a gene. This CDR3 has 17 residues. Germline CDR1 SSHAT, CDR2 FNYEAQ (reference sequence).